This entry lists 27 T cell receptor beta chains sequenced from one sample in a study of early T cells in non-severe SARS-CoV-2 infection. From the 5' RACE reads, TCRdb called clonotypes with MiXCR, one entry per CDR3 protein. The table includes about 61,000 distinct CDR3 sequences, approximately 12% detected once. Here the sequenced sample was whole blood, taken at baseline. These receptor sequences come from an adult who was a healthcare worker with PCR-confirmed SARS-CoV-2 infection or an uninfected control (not recorded which). The donor label of this sample is uncertain.

This clonotype has a single count. With a much larger clone just one base away, this may be a read error. The chain carries TRBV12-3 or TRBV12-4 and TRBJ2-4, with D tentatively TRBD1 (6 bases). CDR3 length: 13 amino acids. Deletions cut 3 bases from V and 7 bases from J, with 10 bases between. The CDR3 sequence is CASSFGTCNIQYF. The CDR3 bases are TGTGCCAGCAGTTTTGGGACATGTAACATTCAGTACTTC.

The chain is built from TRBV6-1 and TRBJ1-1; 9 positions agree with TRBD1. V was clipped by 0 bases and J by 4 bases; unmatched bases: 3. Per germline, CDR1 MNHNS and CDR2 SASEGT. The CDR3 covers 15 residues. CDR3 protein: CASSEAGTGSTEAFF. The CDR3 DNA follows: TGTGCCAGCAGTGAAGCCGGGACAGGGTCCACTGAAGCTTTCTTT.

The chain joins TRBV3-1 to TRBJ1-3, with D possibly matching TRBD1 (6 bases). With 1 base removed from V and 5 bases from J, the gap between germline ends came to 12 bases. This CDR3 region has 15 residues. Germline V gene data show CDR1 as LGHDT and CDR2 as YNNKEL (reference sequence). CDR3 sequence (DNA): TGTGCCAGCAGCCAAGGGGGGGGCGCGAGAAACACCATATATTTT. Protein: CASSQGGGARNTIYF.

V is TRBV29-1 and J is TRBJ2-7; TRBD2 matches at 11 bases. The CDR3 has 15 amino acids. CDR1 SQVTM and CDR2 ANQGSEA come from the germline V gene. The V segment lost 3 bases and the J segment 3 bases; nucleotides outside the gene matches: 7. This chain's CDR3 is CSVDTSGGFHYEQYV. The CDR3 DNA is TGCAGCGTTGATACTAGCGGGGGTTTTCACTACGAGCAGTACGTC.

This chain connects TRBV29-1 to TRBJ2-3, with D unresolved. CDR1 is SQVTM, CDR2 ANQGSEA, per germline. The CDR3 length is 15 residues. Trimming took off 1 base at V and 2 bases at J, with 13 bases between the two ends. As DNA, the CDR3 is TGCAGCGTTGAAGGGCTTGGCGGAGACACAGATACGCAGTATTTT. Residues: CSVEGLGGDTDTQYF.

This clonotype was seen many times. The chain joins TRBV20-1 to TRBJ1-5; 8 positions agree with TRBD1. CDR1 and CDR2 from the germline V gene are DFQATT and SNEGSKA (reference sequence). The CDR3 loop spans 15 amino acids. The junction had 4 bases not matched to a gene; V was cut back by 1 base and J by 2 bases. The CDR3 DNA sequence: TGCAGTGCTAGAGTCCTGGGACAGGGCAATCAGCCCCAGCATTTT. It yields the protein CSARVLGQGNQPQHF.

J is TRBJ2-3 and V is TRBV27; D uncertain. This CDR3 is built from 15 residues. The V and J ends lost 4 bases and 0 bases respectively, with 11 bases between them. Germline-derived CDR1 and CDR2 are MNHEY and SMNVEV (reference sequence). CDR3 region: CASSSTHPSTDTQYF. The CDR3 bases are TGTGCCAGCAGTTCCACCCACCCTAGCACAGATACGCAGTATTTT.

This clonotype came up a few times. V is TRBV20-1 and J is TRBJ2-2, with D possibly being TRBD2 (5 bases). CDR3 length equals 15 residues. The germline V gene has CDR1 DFQATT and CDR2 SNEGSKA (reference sequence). V was trimmed by 0 bases and J by 4 bases, leaving 12 bases between them. The CDR3: CSARDGREPTGELFF. DNA of the CDR3: TGCAGTGCTAGAGATGGACGGGAACCCACCGGGGAGCTGTTTTTT.

This clonotype was observed a few times. The chain joins TRBV5-5 to TRBJ1-1; unclear D gene. Germline V gene sequence: CDR1 SGHKS, CDR2 YYEKEE (reference sequence). V was shortened by 1 base and J by 7 bases, with 11 bases between the two germline ends. The CDR3 is made up of 13 amino acids. As DNA, the CDR3 is TGTGCCAGCAGCTTGTGGCACGACCTTGAAGCTTTCTTT. The encoded protein is CASSLWHDLEAFF.

This clonotype was observed a few times. The chain carries TRBV29-1 and TRBJ2-7, with no clear D. The CDR3 extends over 11 amino acids. From germline, CDR1 is SQVTM and CDR2 ANQGSEA. V lost 5 bases and J 9 bases, leaving 14 bases between the germline ends. In DNA form, the CDR3 reads TGCAGCGTTCTTTGGGGTTCTTGGCAGTACGTC. It yields the protein CSVLWGSWQYV.

The chain joins TRBV4-2 to TRBJ2-1, with TRBD1 matching 11 bases. The CDR3 length is 18 residues. The J segment lost 5 bases and the V segment lost 1 base, leaving 10 bases of the junction unmatched. CDR1 and CDR2 (germline): LGHNA, YNFKEQ. The CDR3 DNA sequence: TGTGCCAGCAGCCAAGTGGGCCCAGGACAGGGGGCTAACAATGAGCAGTTCTTC. Residues: CASSQVGPGQGANNEQFF.

This clonotype was recorded once. The chain uses TRBV20-1 and TRBJ2-3; 10 bases agree with TRBD2. Germline CDR1 and CDR2: DFQATT and SNEGSKA (reference sequence). J lost 3 bases, V lost 2 bases, and 8 bases had no gene match. CDR3 length equals 16 residues. This chain's CDR3 is CSARTQRGGRTDTQYF. The DNA for the CDR3 is TGCAGTGCTAGAACGCAGCGGGGGGGCCGTACAGATACGCAGTATTTT.

The V call is TRBV13, the J call TRBJ2-1; TRBD2 matches at 14 bases. Trimming at V came to 5 bases and at J to 4 bases, leaving 10 bases not matched to a gene. The CDR3 covers 18 residues. Germline-derived CDR1 and CDR2 are PRHDT and FYEKMQ (reference sequence). Here the CDR3 reads CASSPGLAGGERYNEQFF. CDR3 DNA: TGTGCCAGCAGCCCAGGACTAGCGGGGGGCGAGAGATACAATGAGCAGTTCTTC.

This clonotype was counted between two and nine times. CDR3 nucleotides: TGTGCCATACTCCGGGACACCTCTGGCTATGGCTACACCTTC. Its translation is CAILRDTSGYGYTF. The rearrangement uses TRBV2 and TRBJ1-2; D is possibly TRBD1 (6 bases). This CDR3 spans 14 amino acids. Germline CDR1 SNHLY, CDR2 FYNNEI. The V gene lost 10 bases and the J gene lost 4 bases, with 19 bases spanning the gap.

This sequence joins TRBV6-5 and TRBJ1-6, with D unclear. The germline gives CDR1 MNHEY, CDR2 SVGAGI. V was cut by 5 bases and J by 7 bases, with 9 bases left in between. The CDR3 has 13 residues. For the CDR3, the DNA is TGTGCCAGCAGTCATCGGGAGAATTCACCCCTCCACTTT. This translates into CASSHRENSPLHF.

CDR3 nucleotide sequence: TGTGCCAGCAGCTCAGGCAGCGGTGAGCAGTTCTTC. Translated, it gives CASSSGSGEQFF. The chain employs TRBV5-6 and TRBJ2-1; D is possibly TRBD2 (5 bases). The V gene's germline CDR1 is SGHDT and CDR2 YYEEEE. Trimming removed 3 bases at V and 9 bases at J, with 10 bases between. CDR3 length: 12 amino acids.

The table lists this clonotype with a few counts. The V call is TRBV3-1, the J call TRBJ1-6; TRBD1 agrees at 10 bases. Per germline, CDR1 LGHDT and CDR2 YNNKEL (reference sequence). This CDR3 has 14 amino acids. V trimming: 4 bases; J trimming: 10 bases; junction bases outside the gene matches: 4. The CDR3 spells CASSLGQGRSPLHF. Here the CDR3 DNA reads TGTGCCAGCAGCCTGGGACAGGGGAGATCACCCCTCCACTTT.

This clonotype appeared a few times. The chain employs TRBV6-5 and TRBJ2-3; TRBD2 aligns across 8 bases. This CDR3 is 17 amino acids long. The germline gives CDR1 MNHEY, CDR2 SVGAGI. Unmatched junction bases numbered 13, after V lost 2 bases and J lost 6 bases. The CDR3 protein is CASSYRYSAGGGDTQYF. The DNA of the CDR3 is TGTGCCAGCAGTTACCGTTATTCCGCGGGGGGCGGGGATACGCAGTATTTT.

In this sample, this clonotype turned up many times. The chain joins TRBV28 to TRBJ1-2, with D perhaps TRBD1 (5 bases). Germline-derived CDR1 and CDR2 are MDHEN and SYDVKM. CDR3 length equals 13 residues. The V end was cut by 4 bases, the J end by 4 bases, with 10 bases between. The CDR3 region is CASSSGASYGYTF. The CDR3, as DNA: TGTGCCAGCAGTTCCGGGGCCTCCTATGGCTACACCTTC.

The rearrangement links TRBV12-3 or TRBV12-4 to TRBJ2-1; 8 nucleotides align to TRBD2. V gave up 3 bases and J gave up 3 bases; unmatched junction bases: 4. The CDR3 consists of 15 residues. The CDR3 sequence: CASSFTSGGYNEQFF. CDR3 nucleotides: TGTGCCAGCAGTTTTACAAGCGGGGGCTACAATGAGCAGTTCTTC.

This clonotype was counted ten times or more. The chain has TRBV11-2 and TRBJ2-1; 8 bases agree with TRBD1. Germline V lookup: CDR1 SGHAT, CDR2 FQNNGV. This CDR3 has 16 residues. V shed 3 bases and J 7 bases; nucleotides not matched to a gene: 11. CDR3 in amino acids: CASSLPTNTGGNEQFF. The CDR3 DNA follows: TGTGCCAGCAGCTTGCCGACAAATACAGGGGGAAATGAGCAGTTCTTC.

The gene calls are TRBV5-1 and TRBJ2-5; D may be TRBD1 (6 bases). Between the trimmed V and J ends, which lost 4 bases and 7 bases, there was a span of 17 bases. CDR3 length equals 14 residues. Germline lookup yields CDR1 SGHRS and CDR2 YFSETQ. This CDR3 reads CASSAETGLGTQYF. In nucleotides, the CDR3 is TGCGCCAGCAGCGCAGAGACAGGTCTTGGGACCCAGTACTTC.

This clonotype occurred a few times. V is TRBV12-3 or TRBV12-4 and J is TRBJ2-3, with no clear D. Trimming cost V 7 bases and J 2 bases, with 10 bases left between them. The CDR3 runs to 13 residues. DNA for the CDR3: TGTGCCAGCACCCCCCGTCTCACAGATACGCAGTATTTT. This sequence encodes CASTPRLTDTQYF.

The J gene is TRBJ1-2, the V gene TRBV14; 8 bases match TRBD1. J gave up 7 bases and V 2 bases, and 3 bases lay outside the gene matches. CDR3 length: 13 amino acids. In germline, CDR1 is SGHDN, CDR2 FVKESK. CDR3 DNA sequence: TGTGCCAGCAGCCAACATACAGGGGGTGGCTACACCTTC. This translates into CASSQHTGGGYTF.

At least ten counts were recorded for this clonotype. This chain links TRBV20-1 with TRBJ2-4, with 9 bases that match TRBD1. Germline assignment: CDR1 DFQATT and CDR2 SNEGSKA (reference sequence). The CDR3 consists of 16 residues. V shed 6 bases and J 0 bases; nucleotides not matched to a gene: 9. The CDR3 reads CSATSGQGRAKNIQYF. The CDR3 DNA reads TGCAGTGCCACCTCCGGACAGGGGAGAGCCAAAAACATTCAGTACTTC.

This clonotype was observed a handful of times. The rearrangement uses TRBV10-3 and TRBJ2-3, with TRBD2 identical over 8 bases. The CDR3 spans 16 residues. V shed 5 bases, J shed 0 bases, and the junction held 7 bases outside the gene matches. Germline CDR1 ENHRY, CDR2 SYGVKD. CDR3 DNA sequence: TGTGCCATCAGTTTAGGAGGCGGGGGGAGCACAGATACGCAGTATTTT. This sequence encodes CAISLGGGGSTDTQYF.

This chain uses TRBV30 with TRBJ2-5; 10 bases align to TRBD1. Germline V gene lookup returns CDR1 GTSNPN and CDR2 SVGIG (reference sequence). The CDR3 length is 15 residues. Trimming cost V 1 base and J 3 bases; bases outside gene matches: 5. The CDR3 protein is CAWSAVGTGEETQYF. The CDR3 nucleotides are TGTGCCTGGAGTGCCGTCGGGACAGGGGAAGAGACCCAGTACTTC.